The 9 T cell receptor beta chains below were found in one sample sequenced in a study of tumor-infiltrating lymphocytes in primary liver carcinoma. The source material, about 17-31 mg of unsorted bulk tissue, was used to co-extract RNA and DNA. The researchers produced TCR beta cDNA from around 0.5 ug total RNA with a constant-region primer. Three nested multiplex PCR rounds of slightly modified ARM-PCR generated TCR beta libraries. TRBV1-TRBV30 forward primers paired with a C-beta reverse primer were used in the first two PCR rounds, which ran approximately 10 cycles each. TCRdb re-called the multiplex PCR reads with MiXCR, one entry per CDR3 protein. Of about 190,000 distinct CDR3 sequences in the sample, about 85% were seen once. Specimen: tumor tissue from primary liver carcinoma. The receptors derive from a man aged 35 to 55 with primary liver carcinoma and hepatitis B virus infection.

The V call is TRBV6-6, the J call TRBJ1-2; D gene ambiguous. Trimming cost V 7 bases and J 6 bases, with 18 bases left between them. Germline V lookup: CDR1 MNHNY, CDR2 SVGAGI (reference sequence). The CDR3 covers 14 residues. The CDR3 loop is CASTTGPRNNGYTF. The CDR3, as DNA: TGTGCCAGCACCACGGGCCCCAGGAACAATGGCTACACCTTC.

With regard to this clonotype: An end of the junction does not agree with germline; a read error may underlie this. The V call is TRBV4-1, the J call TRBJ2-5; 7 nucleotides line up with TRBD1. The CDR3 spans 16 residues. Per germline, CDR1 MGHRA and CDR2 YSYEKL. The CDR3 bases are TGCGCCAGCAGCCTTGAGAGGGGGCTGCGTCAAGAGACTCAGTACTTC. It encodes CASSLERGLRQETQYF.

The V gene is TRBV29-1, the J gene TRBJ2-2, with D tentatively TRBD2 (5 bases). The CDR3 extends over 15 amino acids. Trimming stripped 4 bases from V and 10 bases from J, with 22 bases between. The germline gives CDR1 SQVTM, CDR2 ANQGSEA. The CDR3, as DNA: TGCAGCGTTGGGATTAGCGCGGCGAACATCGTGGAGCTGTTTTTT. Translating gives CSVGISAANIVELFF.

Notes on this clonotype: As the CDR3 is not closed by the conserved phenylalanine or tryptophan, this likely results from a read error. This rearrangement joins TRBV28 to TRBJ1-4, with 8 nucleotides matching TRBD1. Trimming removed 7 bases from V and 4 bases from J; junction bases left unmatched: 8. Germline CDR1 is MDHEN and CDR2 is SYDVKM. CDR3 length: 15 residues. The CDR3 reads CASNSRTGSNEKLFS. The CDR3 nucleotides are TGTGCCAGCAATTCTCGGACAGGGAGTAATGAAAAACTGTTTTCT.

As regards this clonotype: Its ends do not fully match the called genes, so a read error is possible. The chain is built from TRBV11-2 and TRBJ1-3, with 8 bases fitting TRBD1. The CDR3 is 16 amino acids. The germline CDR1 and CDR2 sequences are SGHAT and FQNNGV. The CDR3 DNA follows: TGTGCCAGCAGCTTACTACAGGGGGGGGGCGGAAACACCACATATTTT. As protein: CASSLLQGGGGNTTYF.

For this clonotype: A read error may be the cause here, since a much bigger clone is one base away. The chain is built from TRBV30 and TRBJ1-1; no firm D call. This CDR3 is 11 amino acids long. V lost 4 bases and J 10 bases, leaving 13 bases between the germline ends. The V gene's germline CDR1 is GTSNPN and CDR2 SVGIG (reference sequence). CDR3 sequence: CAWNAVTRAFF. Here the CDR3 DNA reads TGTGCCTGGAACGCAGTGACGAGAGCTTTCTTT.

As to this clonotype: Compared with germline, one end of the junction differs, possibly owing to a read error. The rearrangement uses TRBV29-1 and TRBJ2-5; D is tentatively TRBD1 or TRBD2 (6 bases each). CDR3 length equals 13 residues. Germline V gives CDR1 SQVTM, CDR2 ANQGSEA. The CDR3 loop is CSVEEGGQDTQYF. CDR3 sequence (DNA): TGTAGCGTTGAAGAGGGGGGCCAAGATACCCAGTACTTC.

On this clonotype: The conserved final phenylalanine or tryptophan is absent from the CDR3, which likely points to a read error. CDR3 bases: TGTGCCAGGAACTTAGGCGTCTCGAACAATGAGCAGTTCATC. This sequence encodes CARNLGVSNNEQFI. The V gene is TRBV11-3, the J gene TRBJ2-1; D is unresolved. Germline assignment: CDR1 SGHNT and CDR2 YENEEA. V was pared by 9 bases and J by 5 bases, with 17 bases between. The CDR3 length is 14 residues.

The chain couples TRBV11-2 to TRBJ2-7, with D uncertain. V was pared by 3 bases and J by 3 bases, with 9 bases between. CDR1 is SGHAT and CDR2 is FQNNGV in the germline V gene. The CDR3 contains 13 residues. The CDR3 sequence is CASSFSNVYEQYF. The CDR3 DNA reads as TGTGCCAGCAGCTTTAGTAATGTCTACGAGCAGTACTTC.